These 20 T cell receptor beta chains were sequenced from one sample in a study of regulatory T cells in long-lasting Graves disease. Specified time point: newly diagnosed GD, antithyroid drugs for less than 3 months. Following extraction of RNA from PBMCs, that RNA was used to make the TCR library. In building TCR beta libraries, iRepertoire HTBI primers were used together with Arm-PCR of CDR3 regions. TCRdb re-derived calls from the multiplex PCR reads in MiXCR, one entry per CDR3 protein. The sample has under 300,000 distinct CDR3 sequences, 20% seen once. The source material was peripheral blood mononuclear cells (PBMCs), sampled at new diagnosis, from a patient treated with antithyroid drugs. The receptors here all came from a female donor with Graves disease.

This clonotype showed up many times. The chain has TRBV6-1 and TRBJ2-2; tentatively, D is TRBD1 (5 bases). V lost 7 bases to trimming and J lost 0 bases, with 15 bases between them. Germline values: CDR1 MNHNS, CDR2 SASEGT. This CDR3 spans 16 amino acids. The CDR3 DNA sequence: TGTGCCAGCACGATGCAGAGACAGACGAACACCGGGGAGCTGTTTTTT. The encoded protein is CASTMQRQTNTGELFF.

A note on this clonotype: A read error is the likely source, as a far larger clone sits one nucleotide away. The CDR3 region is CASSLKVERGDNEQFF. The CDR3, as DNA: TGCGCCAGCAGCCTGAAGGTTGAGCGGGGGGACAATGAGCAGTTCTTC. J is TRBJ2-5 and V is TRBV5-1; TRBD2 matches at 9 bases. The end of the DNA is better explained by TRBJ2-1, so the J call may be wrong. Germline V lookup: CDR1 SGHRS, CDR2 YFSETQ. The CDR3 is 16 amino acids.

Notes on this clonotype: Since a much larger clone is just one base distant, this may be a read error. This chain connects TRBV29-1 to TRBJ2-1, with D perhaps TRBD1 or TRBD2 (5 bases each). There are 15 residues in the CDR3. Germline CDR1 reads SQVTM; CDR2 reads ANQGSEA. As DNA, the CDR3 is TGCAGCGGTGGGGGTAGCGTAGACTCCTACAATGGGCAGTTCTTC. Encoded protein: CSGGGSVDSYNGQFF.

In DNA form, the CDR3 reads TGCAGCGTCACCGGGACTGTGAACACTGAAGCTTTCTTT. It specifies CSVTGTVNTEAFF. This chain links TRBV20-1 with TRBJ1-1; tentatively, D is TRBD1 (5 bases). The CDR3 length is 13 residues. Germline V gene sequence: CDR1 DFQATT, CDR2 SNEGSKA (reference sequence).

In this sample, this clonotype turned up a few times. With a much larger clone just one base away, this may be a read error. This chain joins TRBV10-3 and TRBJ2-2; perhaps TRBD2 as D (5 bases). V was clipped by 6 bases and J by 9 bases, with 14 bases between them. The CDR3 covers 13 residues. Germline assignment: CDR1 ENHRY and CDR2 SYGVKD. DNA for the CDR3: TGTGCCATCAGCAGGACCCCGGGAAGGGAGCTGTTTTTT. Its translation: CAISRTPGRELFF.

The rearrangement uses TRBV7-9 and TRBJ2-5, with 8 bases aligning to TRBD2. Germline loops: CDR1 SEHNR, CDR2 FQNEAQ (reference sequence). The junction had 6 bases not matched to a gene; V was cut back by 1 base and J by 5 bases. This CDR3 has 15 residues. CDR3 protein: CASSLDPTGGETQYF. CDR3 coding DNA: TGTGCCAGCAGCTTAGATCCCACGGGAGGGGAGACCCAGTACTTC.

The chain is built from TRBV18 and TRBJ1-5; a possible D gene is TRBD1 (5 bases). Per the germline V gene, CDR1 is KGHSH and CDR2 is LQKENI. CDR3 size: 13 residues. Trimming pared 3 bases from V and 5 bases from J, leaving 8 bases between. The CDR3, as DNA: TGTGCCAGCTCACCGACGGGGGATCAGCCCCAGCATTTT. Translation gives CASSPTGDQPQHF.

There are a few counts of this clonotype. J is TRBJ2-1 and V is TRBV6-1, with D possibly TRBD2 on 6 matching bases. The V end lost 1 base, the J end lost 7 bases, and 20 bases lay between the germline ends. CDR3 length: 17 residues. CDR1 is MNHNS, CDR2 SASEGT, per germline. CDR3 nucleotides: TGTGCCAGCAGTGAAGTTACCGGTCGGCGGGGTAGGAATGAGCAGTTCTTC. Translating gives CASSEVTGRRGRNEQFF.

This clonotype was observed many times. CDR3 protein: CASTGTAFLYGYTF. DNA for the CDR3: TGTGCCAGTACCGGGACAGCTTTCCTTTATGGCTACACCTTC. The rearrangement joins TRBV6-1 to TRBJ1-2; 7 bases fit TRBD1. The CDR3 loop spans 14 amino acids. V trimming: 9 bases; J trimming: 5 bases; junction bases outside the gene matches: 12. Germline values: CDR1 MNHNS, CDR2 SASEGT.

Turning to this clonotype: A much larger clonotype is one base distant, so this may be a read error. This chain uses TRBV12-3 or TRBV12-4 with TRBJ1-5; 8 nucleotides agree with TRBD1. This CDR3 has 14 amino acids. DNA of the CDR3: TGTACCAGCACCACAGGGGGGGGAAATCAGCCCCAGCATTTT. It encodes CTSTTGGGNQPQHF.

The rearrangement joins TRBV27 to TRBJ1-2, with a tentative D call TRBD1 (5 bases). This CDR3 has 13 residues. V dropped 5 bases and J dropped 7 bases, with 14 bases sitting between them. The germline V gene encodes CDR1 MNHEY and CDR2 SMNVEV (reference sequence). This chain's CDR3 is CASSIMPGGGYTF. CDR3 nucleotide sequence: TGTGCCAGCAGTATTATGCCCGGGGGTGGCTACACCTTC.

This clonotype was picked up many times. The DNA for the CDR3 is TGTGCCAGCAGCTTGGGGGGACTAGCGACCTACAATGAGCAGTTCTTC. As protein: CASSLGGLATYNEQFF. The genes are TRBV7-8 and TRBJ2-1; TRBD2 matches 10 bases. CDR3 length: 16 residues. The trim removed 3 bases at V and 2 bases at J, leaving 4 bases unmatched. Germline V gene sequence: CDR1 SGHVS, CDR2 FQNEAQ.

Comments on this clonotype: A single base separates this from a much larger clone, so it may be a read error. The chain carries TRBV9 and TRBJ2-1; 7 nucleotides align to TRBD1. The J call is doubtful: the DNA matches TRBJ2-5 better. Germline loops: CDR1 SGDLS, CDR2 YYNGEE. This CDR3 has 15 amino acids. The CDR3 spells CASSTDEGAEETQYF. The DNA of the CDR3 is TGTGCCAGCAGCACAGACGAGGGGGCGGAAGAGACCCAGTACTTC.

In the case of this clonotype: A read error may produce the germline difference seen at one junction end. The V gene is TRBV11-2, the J gene TRBJ2-5, with D perhaps assigned TRBD1 or TRBD2 (5 bases each). The CDR3 consists of 14 residues. Germline V gene sequence: CDR1 SGHAT, CDR2 FQNNGV. The CDR3 is CVSSQERGQETQYF. The CDR3 DNA reads TGTGTCAGCAGCCAAGAGAGGGGACAAGAGACCCAGTACTTC.

Many counts were recorded for this clonotype. The chain has TRBV5-6 and TRBJ1-1, with D unclear. V was shortened by 0 bases and J by 7 bases, with 19 bases between the two germline ends. The length of the CDR3 is 16 residues. Germline-derived CDR1 and CDR2 are SGHDT and YYEEEE. The CDR3 protein is CASSLAGVGKVGEAFF. CDR3 DNA sequence: TGTGCCAGCAGCTTGGCCGGGGTAGGGAAGGTCGGTGAAGCTTTCTTT.

This clonotype was picked up many times. The V gene is TRBV27, the J gene TRBJ2-1; a weak D match, TRBD1 (6 bases). Deletions cut 5 bases from V and 7 bases from J, with 18 bases between. Germline loops: CDR1 MNHEY, CDR2 SMNVEV (reference sequence). The CDR3 covers 15 residues. The DNA for the CDR3 is TGTGCCAGCAGTAATACCCCCCGACAGGTAAATGAGCAGTTCTTC. It codes for CASSNTPRQVNEQFF.

At least ten counts were recorded for this clonotype. CDR3 region: CASSPGQAGGSPLHF. The CDR3 nucleotides are TGTGCCAGCAGCCCGGGACAGGCAGGGGGATCACCCCTCCACTTT. The rearrangement uses TRBV5-5 and TRBJ1-6, with 8 bases lining up with TRBD1. V was pared by 4 bases and J by 10 bases, with 10 bases of the junction left unmatched. The CDR3 spans 15 residues. Germline CDR1 reads SGHKS; CDR2 reads YYEKEE (reference sequence).

There are many counts of this clonotype. For the CDR3, the DNA is TGTGCCAGCAGCTCGGACTATAGCTCCTACAATGAGCAGTTCTTC. Amino acids: CASSSDYSSYNEQFF. The chain couples TRBV7-2 to TRBJ2-1; TRBD2 is a possible D gene (6 bases). Looked up from germline, CDR1 is SGHTA and CDR2 is FQGNSA. This CDR3 is built from 15 residues. V was trimmed by 4 bases and J by 0 bases, leaving 10 bases between them.

V and J are TRBV4-3 and TRBJ2-3; 12 bases align to TRBD2. Looked up from germline, CDR1 is LGHNA and CDR2 is YSLEER. V shed 0 bases, J shed 6 bases, and the junction held 7 bases outside the gene matches. The CDR3 loop spans 17 amino acids. The CDR3 DNA sequence: TGCGCCAGCAGCCAAGATGGACTAGCGGGATTTAAGGATACGCAGTATTTT. It encodes CASSQDGLAGFKDTQYF.

This clonotype is a singleton in its sample. J is TRBJ2-3 and V is TRBV10-3; either TRBD1 or TRBD2 may supply D (5 bases each). This CDR3 region has 14 residues. Looked up from germline, CDR1 is ENHRY and CDR2 is SYGVKD. V was trimmed by 5 bases and J by 6 bases, leaving 15 bases between them. CDR3 sequence: CAISLRGRGDTQYF. The CDR3 DNA reads TGTGCCATCAGTCTACGGGGACGAGGGGATACGCAGTATTTT.